The 32 T cell receptor beta chains below come from one sample, sequenced in a study of cytomegalovirus exposure and HLA in healthy donors. Primers included in the PCR were 60 Vbeta and 13 Jbeta primers. The table came from immunoSEQ multiplex PCR; TCRdb's copy has only in-frame clones and leaves some out. This table has 250,000 or so clones, about 80% appearing once. The material sequenced was PBMCs. The receptors originated from a woman in her fifties or sixties in good health and CMV-seropositive.

The chain links TRBV10-1 to TRBJ2-7; 10 bases map to TRBD2. V trimming: 5 bases; J trimming: 7 bases; junction bases outside the gene matches: 5. CDR3 length: 13 amino acids. Germline values: CDR1 WNHNN, CDR2 SYGVQD (reference sequence). CDR3 nucleotides: TGCGCCAGCAGTAATCTACTAGCGGGAGAGCAGTACTTC. Translating gives CASSNLLAGEQYF.

The CDR3 sequence is CASSPNKGGASVDEQYF. The CDR3 DNA sequence: TGTGCCAGCTCACCAAACAAGGGTGGGGCTAGCGTGGACGAGCAGTACTTC. This sequence joins TRBV18 and TRBJ2-5, with D possibly TRBD2 on 6 matching bases. TRBJ2-7 matches the DNA end more closely, so the J call is doubtful. Germline CDR1 reads KGHSH; CDR2 reads LQKENI. The length of the CDR3 is 17 residues.

This clone turned up a few times. CDR3 region: CASSSARTGGNTEAFF. The CDR3 DNA reads as TGTGCCAGTAGTTCCGCAAGGACAGGGGGGAACACTGAAGCTTTCTTT. The rearrangement joins TRBV19 to TRBJ1-1, with TRBD1 matching over 10 bases. The germline V gene encodes CDR1 LNHDA and CDR2 SQIVND (reference sequence). The CDR3 covers 16 residues. The ends lost 5 bases at V and 1 base at J; junction bases unmatched: 7.

The chain uses TRBV4-1 and TRBJ2-1, with D maybe TRBD1 (5 bases). V dropped 4 bases and J dropped 10 bases, with 8 bases sitting between them. Germline CDR1 is MGHRA and CDR2 is YSYEKL. CDR3 length: 11 residues. CDR3 sequence: CASSRRQEQFF. CDR3 DNA sequence: TGCGCCAGCAGCCGCCGACAGGAGCAGTTCTTC.

The chain combines TRBV28 with TRBJ2-3; 9 positions agree with TRBD2. With V trimmed by 5 bases and J by 5 bases, 5 bases remained unmatched. Germline V gene lookup returns CDR1 MDHEN and CDR2 SYDVKM. The CDR3 runs to 14 residues. The DNA for the CDR3 is TGTGCCAGCAGTCTAATACTAGCGGGAGATACGCAGTATTTT. Protein product: CASSLILAGDTQYF.

The chain recombines TRBV6-1 with TRBJ2-2; TRBD1 matches 9 bases. Per germline, CDR1 MNHNS and CDR2 SASEGT. J was trimmed by 7 bases and V by 6 bases; bases with no gene match: 9. This CDR3 region has 15 residues. The CDR3 protein is CASSSRQGGGGELFF. The CDR3 DNA sequence: TGTGCCAGCAGCAGCCGACAGGGGGGGGGCGGGGAGCTGTTTTTT.

The V call is TRBV5-1, the J call TRBJ1-1, with unresolved D. Germline V gives CDR1 SGHRS, CDR2 YFSETQ. CDR3 length equals 12 residues. Trimming removed 7 bases from V and 0 bases from J, with 7 bases in between. The CDR3 DNA reads TGCGCCAGCGGTGAGGTGAACACTGAAGCTTTCTTT. Protein: CASGEVNTEAFF.

The V and J genes are TRBV15 and TRBJ2-5; 11 bases are shared with TRBD2. The germline CDR1 and CDR2 sequences are LNHNV and YYDKDF (reference sequence). Trimming removed 0 bases from V and 7 bases from J; junction bases left unmatched: 10. The CDR3 is 17 residues long. The CDR3 sequence: CATSRDTPTSGRGTQYF. The CDR3 DNA reads TGTGCCACCAGCAGAGATACCCCAACTAGCGGGAGAGGGACCCAGTACTTC. The full variable domain, rest sourced from reference TRBV15 and TRBJ2-5, is DAMVIQNPRYQVTQFGKPVTLSCSQTLNHNVMYWYQQKSSQAPKLLFHYYDKDFNNEADTPDNFQSRRPNTSFCFLDIRSPGLGDTAMYLCATSRDTPTSGRGTQYFGPGTRLLVL.

The chain uses TRBV7-9 and TRBJ2-1, with 14 bases lining up with TRBD2. The V gene's germline CDR1 is SEHNR and CDR2 FQNEAQ (reference sequence). The CDR3 totals 18 residues. J gave up 7 bases and V 1 base, and 9 bases lay outside the gene matches. The CDR3 here is CASSLVGRTSGRRNEQFF. The CDR3 DNA sequence: TGTGCCAGCAGCTTAGTAGGGAGGACTAGCGGGAGGAGAAATGAGCAGTTCTTC.

This clone was recorded a few times. The chain links TRBV27 to TRBJ2-1, with D unclear. In germline, CDR1 is MNHEY, CDR2 SMNVEV (reference sequence). Trimming took off 5 bases at V and 0 bases at J, with 2 bases between the two ends. This CDR3 is 12 amino acids long. CDR3: CASSRSYNEQFF. The CDR3 DNA reads TGTGCCAGCAGTCGCTCCTACAATGAGCAGTTCTTC.

The rearrangement joins TRBV5-5 to TRBJ2-7; the match to TRBD1 covers 9 bases. Looked up from germline, CDR1 is SGHKS and CDR2 is YYEKEE (reference sequence). This CDR3 has 14 amino acids. The V gene end was trimmed by 7 bases and the J gene end by 6 bases; junction bases not matched to a gene: 11. The CDR3 sequence: CASSVDRGILEQYF. DNA for the CDR3: TGTGCCAGCTCCGTAGACAGGGGGATTCTCGAGCAGTACTTC.

The gene calls are TRBV5-6 and TRBJ2-1; 7 bases line up with TRBD2. V trimming: 3 bases; J trimming: 6 bases; junction bases outside the gene matches: 9. The CDR3 loop spans 15 amino acids. Germline V gene lookup returns CDR1 SGHDT and CDR2 YYEEEE. CDR3 region: CASSWTSSGRNEQFF. For the CDR3, the DNA is TGTGCCAGCAGCTGGACTAGTAGCGGGCGCAATGAGCAGTTCTTC.

The chain is built from TRBV6-6 and TRBJ2-5; perhaps TRBD2 as D (5 bases). This CDR3 region has 14 residues. Deletions cut 8 bases from V and 7 bases from J, with 20 bases between. Germline V CDR1 and CDR2: MNHNY, SVGAGI (reference sequence). In DNA form, the CDR3 reads TGTGCCAGCGCAATGAGCGAGGGCCTAGGGACCCAGTACTTC. Its translation: CASAMSEGLGTQYF.

This clone has a single count. The rearrangement uses TRBV6-1 and TRBJ2-7, with TRBD1 as a possible D gene (6 bases). Between the trimmed V and J ends, which lost 1 base and 0 bases, there was a span of 13 bases. Germline V gives CDR1 MNHNS, CDR2 SASEGT. The CDR3 loop spans 16 amino acids. This CDR3 reads CASSEEWQGLSYEQYF. In DNA, the CDR3 is TGTGCCAGCAGTGAAGAATGGCAGGGGCTCTCCTACGAGCAGTACTTC.

The chain is built from TRBV7-9 and TRBJ2-7, with D uncertain. Trimming shortened V by 3 bases and J by 0 bases, and 3 bases separated the two germline ends. Germline assignment: CDR1 SEHNR and CDR2 FQNEAQ (reference sequence). The CDR3 consists of 12 residues. The CDR3 protein is CASSLSSYEQYF. CDR3 coding DNA: TGTGCCAGCAGCTTGAGCTCCTACGAGCAGTACTTC.

The genes are TRBV19 and TRBJ1-1, with 7 bases that match TRBD1. Germline values: CDR1 LNHDA, CDR2 SQIVND (reference sequence). V was pared by 8 bases and J by 5 bases, with 8 bases of the junction left unmatched. The CDR3 runs 13 residues. Written as DNA, the CDR3 is TGTGCCAGTTCTGACAGGGTGCGGACTGAAGCTTTCTTT. Translated, it gives CASSDRVRTEAFF.

This sequence joins TRBV7-8 and TRBJ1-5, with 7 bases matching TRBD1. With 2 bases clipped from V and 2 bases from J, the junction kept 6 bases outside the gene matches. This CDR3 spans 16 amino acids. The germline V gene has CDR1 SGHVS and CDR2 FQNEAQ. The CDR3 here is CASSLQGGTGNQPQHF. The CDR3 nucleotides are TGTGCCAGCAGCTTACAAGGGGGCACCGGCAATCAGCCCCAGCATTTT.

The gene calls are TRBV5-4 and TRBJ1-2, with a possible D match to TRBD1 (6 bases). The CDR3 has 14 amino acids. Per germline, CDR1 SGHNT and CDR2 YYREEE (reference sequence). Trimming shortened V by 4 bases and J by 8 bases, and 18 bases separated the two germline ends. The CDR3 DNA sequence: TGTGCCAGCAGCACCCCGACAGGCCCCGTCGGCTACACCTTC. Translation: CASSTPTGPVGYTF.

The chain joins TRBV18 to TRBJ2-3; D is undetermined. The CDR3 spans 14 residues. V gave up 4 bases and J gave up 2 bases, with 10 bases separating them. Per the germline V gene, CDR1 is KGHSH and CDR2 is LQKENI. The CDR3 DNA reads as TGTGCCAGCTCACTCGGTGCATACACAGATACGCAGTATTTT. This codes for CASSLGAYTDTQYF.

The chain uses TRBV7-9 and TRBJ2-2; D perhaps matches TRBD1 (6 bases). The CDR3 is 14 amino acids. Germline loops: CDR1 SEHNR, CDR2 FQNEAQ (reference sequence). Deletions cut 5 bases from V and 3 bases from J, with 10 bases between. The CDR3 nucleotides are TGTGCCAGCAGCCGGACAGCTTACACCGGGGAGCTGTTTTTT. Protein: CASSRTAYTGELFF.

The V and J genes are TRBV27 and TRBJ1-4; 9 nucleotides match TRBD1. This CDR3 is built from 13 residues. Germline-derived CDR1 and CDR2 are MNHEY and SMNVEV (reference sequence). V gave up 5 bases and J gave up 7 bases; unmatched junction bases: 2. The CDR3 region has the DNA TGTGCCAGCAGTCGGACAGGGGTTGAAAAACTGTTTTTT. This translates into CASSRTGVEKLFF.

This chain connects TRBV6-5 to TRBJ2-2; TRBD1 matches 8 bases. This CDR3 comprises 16 residues. Looked up from germline, CDR1 is MNHEY and CDR2 is SVGAGI. Losses at the gene ends were 3 bases for V and 0 bases for J; bases not matched to a gene: 3. The CDR3 spells CASSYWTGTNTGELFF. In nucleotides, the CDR3 is TGTGCCAGCAGTTATTGGACAGGGACGAACACCGGGGAGCTGTTTTTT.

The chain links TRBV4-1 to TRBJ2-1, with TRBD2 identical over 10 bases. The CDR3 extends over 15 amino acids. The V gene's germline CDR1 is MGHRA and CDR2 YSYEKL. J was trimmed by 0 bases and V by 5 bases; bases with no gene match: 1. The CDR3 bases are TGCGCCAGCAGCGCTAGCGGGAGCTCCTACAATGAGCAGTTCTTC. Its protein is CASSASGSSYNEQFF.

The chain uses TRBV15 and TRBJ2-7, with 7 positions matching TRBD1. V lost 0 bases to trimming and J lost 5 bases; unmatched junction nucleotides: 1. CDR3 length: 13 residues. Per germline, CDR1 LNHNV and CDR2 YYDKDF (reference sequence). CDR3 sequence (DNA): TGTGCCACCAGCAGAGATGGACAGGACGAGCAGTACTTC. This sequence encodes CATSRDGQDEQYF.

J is TRBJ1-3 and V is TRBV6-1; no definite D call. V lost 4 bases to trimming and J lost 0 bases, with 10 bases between them. CDR1 is MNHNS, CDR2 SASEGT, per germline. The CDR3 loop spans 15 amino acids. The CDR3 DNA reads TGTGCCAGCAGTGGAGACACCTTCTCTGGAAACACCATATATTTT. This sequence encodes CASSGDTFSGNTIYF.

This CDR3 is CASRREQGALDEQFF. The CDR3 DNA reads TGTGCCAGCAGGCGGGAACAGGGGGCGTTGGATGAGCAGTTCTTC. The chain couples TRBV7-9 to TRBJ2-1; TRBD1 matches 9 bases. J was trimmed by 8 bases and V by 6 bases; bases with no gene match: 11. The CDR3 length is 15 residues. Germline V CDR1 and CDR2: SEHNR, FQNEAQ (reference sequence).

The J gene is TRBJ2-1, the V gene TRBV7-9, with a possible D match to TRBD2 (6 bases). The CDR3 length is 19 residues. Germline-derived CDR1 and CDR2 are SEHNR and FQNEAQ (reference sequence). Trimming left V 11 bases short and J 0 bases short, with 29 bases between. The CDR3 DNA is TGTGCCTATTCCGGGGCTAGCGAACAAAAACTAAACTCCTACAATGAGCAGTTCTTC. It encodes CAYSGASEQKLNSYNEQFF.

This sequence joins TRBV2 and TRBJ2-7; D is unclear. CDR1 and CDR2 (germline): SNHLY, FYNNEI. The CDR3 contains 11 residues. The V end was cut by 7 bases, the J end by 0 bases, with 4 bases between. Here the CDR3 reads CASKPSYEQYF. The CDR3 bases are TGTGCCAGCAAGCCCTCCTACGAGCAGTACTTC.

For this clone: The same CDR3 also results from other DNA sequences found in this sample. The chain joins TRBV5-1 to TRBJ2-1; D is ambiguous. The CDR3 runs 13 residues. Germline CDR1 reads SGHRS; CDR2 reads YFSETQ. Between the trimmed V and J ends, which lost 0 bases and 10 bases, there was a span of 11 bases. CDR3 sequence (DNA): TGCGCCAGCAGCTTGGCATTAGTGGAGGAGCAGTTCTTC. Amino acids: CASSLALVEEQFF.

The rearrangement uses TRBV2 and TRBJ1-1; no clear D. Per the germline V gene, CDR1 is SNHLY and CDR2 is FYNNEI. The CDR3 extends over 18 amino acids. V was pared by 3 bases and J by 1 base, with 21 bases between. For the CDR3, the DNA is TGTGCCAGCAGTGATAATTGGGTGAGTCTGCGGGGGAACACTGAAGCTTTCTTT. Protein sequence: CASSDNWVSLRGNTEAFF.

The J gene is TRBJ2-5, the V gene TRBV19; tentative D call: TRBD1 (6 bases). Trimming removed 5 bases at V and 7 bases at J, with 11 bases between. Germline loops: CDR1 LNHDA, CDR2 SQIVND (reference sequence). CDR3 length: 12 amino acids. In DNA, the CDR3 is TGTGCCAGTAGTCCCACAGGGAGGACCCAGTACTTC. It yields the protein CASSPTGRTQYF.

V and J are TRBV7-9 and TRBJ2-5; possible D gene TRBD1, 6 bases. The end of the DNA aligns better with TRBJ2-7, so the J call may be wrong. Germline V lookup: CDR1 SEHNR, CDR2 FQNEAQ (reference sequence). The CDR3 consists of 14 residues. As DNA, the CDR3 is TGTGCCAGCAGCTTAGGCACCAGGGGCTACGAGCAGTACTTC. This codes for CASSLGTRGYEQYF.